This T cell receptor beta chain was obtained from a study of blood T cell repertoires in COVID-19 (TCRdb year 2020). With regard to the full study: Collaborator samples came from the United States, Italy and Spain and covered acute and convalescent phases of COVID-19. The samples were drawn from two sources: the first 160 participants of the ongoing ImmuneRACE study, and some 1,300 subjects contributed by 6 global collaborators. HLA class I and class II types, where available, came from metadata supplied by the sample provider rather than from assay-based typing. The dataset comprised deeply sampled blood TCRbeta repertoires from subjects exposed to, actively infected with, or recovered from COVID-19. The prospective study material was composed of cDNA or gDNA derived from T cells, B-cell-depleted T cells, or PBMCs. The repertoires were made available in a free public database intended to serve as a resource for research on the immune response to SARS-CoV-2. A de-identified subject ID, COVID-19 status, age in years and sex were almost always included in the sample metadata.

One collaborating source in Seattle enrolled patients while the patients were actively infected and followed the patients over time throughout the course of disease. Whole blood was collected in K2EDTA tubes by collaborating institutions according to the institutions' own protocols. For TCRbeta analysis, collaborator samples were shipped as frozen whole blood, as isolated PBMCs, or as DNA extracted from either sample type. TCRbeta CDR3 regions were amplified from genomic DNA by means of the immunoSEQ Assay, a bias-controlled multiplex PCR. In the original analysis: The number of nucleated cells in each sample was estimated from the amplification of reference gene primers within the assay. To quantify the absolute abundance of each unique TCRbeta CDR3 rearrangement, sequence reads were collapsed and filtered. For each sample, productive Simpson clonality was calculated as the square root of Simpson's diversity index across productive rearrangements. TCRdb retrieved this table from immuneACCESS and kept in-frame rearrangements only. Not all clones are present; in checked studies, unresolved V genes account for under half, and no reason is known for the remainder. The D gene and trimming were derived from the DNA, and the V and J assignments and clone size from that table. This sample is represented by fewer than 300,000 clones; roughly 92% of them were singletons. The ten largest clones add up to around 2.2% of the sample.

The germline ends are 14 bases apart after V is trimmed by 6 bases and J by 2 bases. There are 15 amino acids in the CDR3, from cysteine to phenylalanine inclusive. Only the CDR3 DNA is retained, 45 bases long and in frame from the first base. CDR1 and CDR2 are read off the germline V gene as KGHDR and SFDVKD. A remark on this clone: The target of this receptor is not known. Per-base qualities were not stored, and no clone one base away is much larger.

Paper-wide results and their limitations: The quantity of clinical and demographic metadata differed by source and by participant and was supplied without curation.

The sequencing sample was made of peripheral blood. The V gene is TRBV24-1 and the J gene is TRBJ2-3; TRBD2 is a weak D gene call, 6 bases matching. This clonotype originated in a woman younger than 45 with COVID-19, enrolled during active disease. The CDR3: CATSPTGSPTDTQYF. The nucleotides are TGTGCCACCAGTCCCACCGGGAGCCCCACAGATACGCAGTATTTT.